A selection of T cell receptor beta chains follows, all from one sample in a study of molecular identifiers for immune sequencing clone quantification. Via MiXCR, TCRdb re-called the PCR reads, giving one row per CDR3 protein. The sample lists around 470,000 distinct CDR3 sequences, about a fifth occurring once. The specimen was naive CD8+ T cells from blood, with Jurkat cell RNA spiked in. These receptors were obtained from a human donor in good health. Some libraries in this study had Jurkat cell RNA spiked in. Both conserved end residues are part of each CDR3. Each record gives: D gene, V gene, clone size, J gene, CDR3 protein, CDR3 DNA. A D gene is named only where the DNA matches it firmly. Rows give clone size only sometimes, using once, few, many, or a class for an expanded clone.

NA	TRBV20-1	NA	TRBJ2-7	CSARWDYNIYEQYF	TGCAGTGCTAGGTGGGATTATAATATCTACGAGCAGTACTTC
NA	TRBV4-1	few	TRBJ2-3	CASSQVEGGTDTQYF	TGCGCCAGCAGCCAGGTAGAAGGGGGCACAGATACGCAGTATTTT
TRBD1	TRBV12-3/TRBV12-4	few	TRBJ1-4	CASTTDRGVEKLFF	TGTGCCAGCACTACAGACAGGGGTGTTGAAAAACTGTTTTTT
TRBD1	TRBV12-3/TRBV12-4	few	TRBJ2-2	CASSLGQFNTGELFF	TGTGCCAGCAGTTTGGGACAGTTCAACACCGGGGAGCTGTTTTTT
TRBD1	TRBV27	NA	TRBJ2-6	CASSLLWDRRSGANVLTF	TGTGCCAGCAGTTTACTATGGGACAGGCGCTCTGGGGCCAACGTCCTGACTTTC
NA	TRBV18	many	TRBJ1-1	CASSPANTEAFF	TGTGCCAGCTCACCGGCCAACACTGAAGCTTTCTTT
NA	TRBV4-1	many	TRBJ2-7	CASSQDRGEEQYF	TGCGCCAGCAGCCAAGATAGAGGGGAGGAGCAGTACTTC
NA	TRBV7-9	NA	TRBJ2-5	CASSSELVVEETQYF	TGTGCCAGCAGCTCGGAACTAGTTGTTGAGGAGACCCAGTACTTC
NA	TRBV4-3	few	TRBJ2-1	CASSQELLSYNEQFF	TGCGCCAGCAGCCAAGAGTTGCTGTCCTACAATGAGCAGTTCTTC
NA	TRBV9	many	TRBJ2-4	CASSAPGLNIQYF	TGTGCCAGCAGCGCCCCGGGCCTAAACATTCAGTACTTC
NA	TRBV6-5	few	TRBJ1-4	CASSYSSRAGAREKLFF	TGTGCCAGCAGTTACTCGAGTCGGGCAGGGGCGAGGGAAAAACTGTTTTTT
NA	TRBV6-5	NA	TRBJ2-7	CASSPNGSGNEQYF	TGTGCCAGCAGCCCAAACGGGTCCGGGAACGAGCAGTACTTC
NA	TRBV6-5	NA	TRBJ2-2	CASSYGLVDTGELFF	TGTGCCAGCAGTTACGGGCTGGTGGACACCGGGGAGCTGTTTTTT
NA	TRBV4-2	many	TRBJ2-5	CASSPGLEETQYF	TGTGCCAGCAGCCCGGGACTGGAGGAGACCCAGTACTTC
TRBD1	TRBV27	few	TRBJ2-6	CASSFGGQGAFGSGANVLTF	TGTGCCAGCAGTTTCGGGGGACAGGGGGCCTTTGGCTCTGGGGCCAACGTCCTGACTTTC
TRBD2	TRBV3-1	many	TRBJ2-4	CASSHPGLENIQYF	TGTGCCAGCAGCCACCCGGGACTAGAGAACATTCAGTACTTC
TRBD2	TRBV7-9	few	TRBJ2-7	CASSTTRTSGSSYEQYF	TGTGCCAGCAGCACAACACGGACTAGCGGGAGCTCCTACGAGCAGTACTTC
TRBD1	TRBV20-1	NA	TRBJ1-1	CSTRPGQGAGNTEAFF	TGCAGTACTAGACCGGGACAGGGGGCTGGGAACACTGAAGCTTTCTTT
TRBD1	TRBV7-9	many	TRBJ2-5	CASSSTTGDETQYF	TGTGCCAGCAGCTCGACAACAGGGGACGAGACCCAGTACTTC
TRBD2	TRBV2	NA	TRBJ2-3	CASSGGTSGTDTRYF	TGTGCCAGCAGTGGGGGGACTAGCGGCACAGATACGCGGTATTTT
TRBD1	TRBV5-1	many	TRBJ2-3	CASSLAYGTVGITDTQYF	TGCGCCAGCAGCTTGGCCTATGGGACAGTCGGAATCACAGATACGCAGTATTTT
NA	TRBV6-5	many	TRBJ1-1	CASRASGHPAFF	TGTGCCAGCAGGGCCTCCGGTCACCCAGCTTTCTTT
NA	TRBV7-9	NA	TRBJ2-3	CAGSQQGISTDTQYF	TGTGCCGGCAGTCAGCAGGGAATTAGCACAGATACGCAGTATTTT
TRBD2	TRBV4-3	NA	TRBJ2-1	CASSQALAGAYNEQFF	TGCGCCAGCAGCCAAGCTCTAGCGGGGGCCTACAATGAGCAGTTCTTC
TRBD1	TRBV15	many	TRBJ2-5	CATSRDGGQETQYF	TGTGCCACCAGCAGAGATGGGGGACAGGAGACCCAGTACTTC
NA	TRBV6-6	NA	TRBJ1-2	CASSYSSGLYYGYTF	TGTGCCAGCAGTTACTCATCAGGGCTTTACTATGGCTACACCTTC
NA	TRBV23-1	NA	TRBJ1-5	CASSQSPVDPGSHKVDSNQPQHF	TGCGCCAGCAGTCAATCCCCGGTTGACCCAGGCTCCCATAAGGTTGATAGCAATCAGCCCCAGCATTTT
NA	TRBV7-6	NA	TRBJ2-1	CASGPRAGSSYNEQFF	TGTGCCAGCGGCCCTAGAGCGGGCAGCTCCTACAATGAGCAGTTCTTC
NA	TRBV27	many	TRBJ2-5	CASSPTAYQETQYF	TGTGCCAGCAGTCCTACCGCGTACCAAGAGACCCAGTACTTC
NA	TRBV11-2	NA	TRBJ1-2	CASSLSAGGYEGGYTF	TGTGCCAGCAGCCTCTCGGCGGGGGGCTATGAGGGAGGCTACACCTTC
TRBD1	TRBV6-2/TRBV6-3	once	TRBJ1-5	CAGSSLDREAFQPQHF	TGTGCCGGCAGTTCACTAGACAGGGAAGCTTTTCAGCCCCAGCATTTT
TRBD2	TRBV10-3	NA	TRBJ2-7	CAISESSGSHEQYF	TGTGCCATCAGTGAGTCTAGCGGGAGCCACGAGCAGTACTTC
NA	TRBV4-1	NA	TRBJ2-1	CASSQDPSYNEQFF	TGCGCCAGCAGCCAAGATCCGTCCTACAATGAGCAGTTCTTC
NA	TRBV29-1	NA	TRBJ2-7	CSVQAGNSYEQYF	TGCAGCGTCCAAGCGGGCAACTCCTACGAGCAGTACTTC
NA	TRBV28	NA	TRBJ1-5	CASSTQGPQHF	TGTGCCAGCAGTACTCAAGGGCCCCAGCATTTT
NA	TRBV14	many	TRBJ2-2	CASSEVNTGELFF	TGTGCCAGCAGCGAGGTGAACACCGGGGAGCTGTTTTTT
TRBD2	TRBV30	few	TRBJ2-1	CAWSALAGAYNEQFF	TGTGCCTGGAGTGCCCTAGCGGGCGCCTACAATGAGCAGTTCTTC
TRBD2	TRBV27	few	TRBJ2-3	CASSSRVAGDHWTQYF	TGTGCCAGCAGTTCAAGAGTAGCGGGAGATCATTGGACGCAGTATTTT
NA	TRBV14	NA	TRBJ1-3	CASSPTISGNTIYF	TGTGCCAGCAGCCCCACTATATCTGGAAACACCATATATTTT
NA	TRBV14	few	TRBJ2-2	CASSQPGQGGTGELFF	TGTGCCAGCAGCCAACCCGGACAAGGAGGAACCGGGGAGCTGTTTTTT
TRBD1	TRBV29-1	many	TRBJ2-7	CSVTRDRADEQYF	TGCAGCGTGACCAGGGACAGGGCGGACGAGCAGTACTTC
NA	TRBV20-1	many	TRBJ2-3	CSATGQRTDTQYF	TGCAGTGCCACGGGACAACGCACAGATACGCAGTATTTT
NA	TRBV28	many	TRBJ2-5	CASSFRAGRETQYF	TGTGCCAGCAGTTTCAGAGCAGGGCGAGAGACCCAGTACTTC
NA	TRBV30	NA	TRBJ1-3	CAWAENSGNTIYF	TGTGCCTGGGCAGAGAACTCTGGAAACACCATATATTTT
NA	TRBV12-3/TRBV12-4	NA	TRBJ2-7	CASRPSAWASYEQYF	TGCGCCAGCAGACCCTCAGCGTGGGCCTCCTACGAGCAGTACTTC
TRBD1	TRBV20-1	few	TRBJ1-1	CSAEGPGQGIFTTEAFF	TGCAGTGCTGAGGGCCCGGGACAGGGCATATTTACGACTGAAGCTTTCTTT